This T cell receptor (beta chain) was sequenced during a study of cytomegalovirus exposure and HLA in healthy donors. General study points: Earlier analysis found most TCR beta V segments productive about 87% or about 30% of the time. It was assumed in the presence/absence analyses that sequencing depth was roughly uniform across donors. Per a later analysis, 15,000 to 20,000 TCR beta sequences showed association with HLA alleles at 0.05 false discovery rate. Among TCR beta chains, those listed as cytomegalovirus-associated numbered under 200.

Worth noting for this clone: Its antigen is not identified.

The PCR ran on 60 Vbeta and 13 Jbeta primers. Profiling relied on immunoSEQ multiplex PCR, and the TCRdb table lists in-frame clones only, not all of them. The profile shows about 150,000 clones, around 80% of them singletons. CDR3 size: 13 residues. Germline V lookup: CDR1 SEHNR, CDR2 FQNEAQ (reference sequence). V lost 2 bases and J lost 0, with 4 bases in between. Sample: PBMCs. The chain joins TRBV7-9 to TRBJ1-1; D unresolved. This receptor was taken from a young man in good health and CMV-seropositive. The CDR3 loop reads CASSLPMNTEAFF. DNA of the CDR3: TGTGCCAGCAGCTTACCCATGAACACTGAAGCTTTCTTT. Full variable domain (rest looked up from reference TRBV7-9 and TRBJ1-1): DTGVSQNPRHKITKRGQNVTFRCDPISEHNRLYWYRQTLGQGPEFLTYFQNEAQLEKSRLLSDRFSAERPKGSFSTLEIQRTEQGDSAMYLCASSLPMNTEAFFGQGTRLTVV.